A single sample gave rise to the 8 T cell receptor beta chains below, sequenced in a study of T cell clonality in common variable immunodeficiency. Produced via immunoSEQ multiplex PCR; TCRdb's table is partial and in-frame only. Recorded here are about 40,000 clones, with no singletons, and the ten leading clones hold around 2.8%. Sequenced material: peripheral blood mononuclear cells. Receptors originate from a person aged 18 to 75 in good health.

In this sample, this clone turned up many times. The read halts 3 residues ahead of the CDR3 end, with the missing end drawn from the germline J gene. The genes are TRBV9 and TRBJ1-2; 10 bases agree with TRBD1. Germline lookup yields CDR1 SGDLS and CDR2 YYNGEE. The CDR3 has 14 amino acids. The ends lost 8 bases at V and 0 bases at J; junction bases unmatched: 4. The CDR3 here is CARVGQGANYGYTF. The DNA read from the CDR3 is TGTGCCAGGGTCGGACAGGGGGCTAACTATGGC.

Many counts were recorded for this clone. Read data end 3 residues before the CDR3 end; the end is taken from the germline J gene. The V call is TRBV6-1, the J call TRBJ2-7, with D possibly being TRBD2 (7 bases). The CDR3 has 16 amino acids. Germline CDR1 and CDR2: MNHNS and SASEGT. The V end was cut by 2 bases, the J end by 2 bases, with 16 bases between. The CDR3 protein is CASSEPRRGRTYEQYF. CDR3 DNA, as far as it was read: TGTGCCAGCAGTGAACCTCGGCGGGGGCGAACCTACGAG.

There are many counts of this clone. Here the CDR3 reads CASSLAWLLYGYTF. CDR3 DNA, as far as it was read: TGTGCCAGCAGCTTAGCATGGTTACTCTATGGC. V usage is TRBV7-2 and J usage is TRBJ1-2; D unresolved. The read ends 3 residues early relative to the CDR3; the germline J gene fills the gap. Germline V CDR1 and CDR2: SGHTA, FQGNSA. The CDR3 consists of 14 residues. V was pared by 0 bases and J by 4 bases, with 9 bases between.

This clone was seen ten or more times. The read finishes 3 residues shy of the CDR3 end, and the germline J gene is used to complete it. The chain carries TRBV6-2 or TRBV6-3 and TRBJ2-2; TRBD1 matches at 9 bases. V lost 6 bases and J lost 7; bases outside the gene matches: 9. Germline CDR1 is MNHEY and CDR2 is SVGEGT. The CDR3 totals 15 residues. CDR3 bases read: TGTGCCAGCAGCCCGGGACAGGGAATAATCGGGGAG. Translating it yields CASSPGQGIIGE. The full CDR3 protein is CASSPGQGIIGELFF.

The sample holds many counts of this clone. The DNA ends 3 residues before the CDR3 does, and the rest of the CDR3 is filled in from the germline J gene. J is TRBJ2-3 and V is TRBV7-2; D gene unclear. CDR3 length: 13 amino acids. CDR1 and CDR2 (germline): SGHTA, FQGNSA. V lost 5 bases and J 2 bases, leaving 8 bases between the germline ends. Partial CDR3 DNA: TGTGCCAGCAGCCCCTATTACACAGATACG. Protein: CASSPYYTDT. The entire CDR3 reads CASSPYYTDTQYF.

In its sample, this clone was seen many times. Read coverage stops 3 residues before the CDR3 terminus; the germline J gene supplies the remainder. The V gene is TRBV19, the J gene TRBJ2-2, with TRBD1 identical over 9 bases. Germline assignment: CDR1 LNHDA and CDR2 SQIVND (reference sequence). The V and J ends lost 5 bases and 3 bases, in that order; junction bases with no gene match: 4. The CDR3 is 15 residues long. The CDR3 sequence is CASSWGQGYTGELFF. The CDR3 bases that were read are TGTGCCAGTAGTTGGGGACAGGGATACACCGGGGAG.

In its sample, this clone was seen many times. Sequencing ends 3 residues short of the CDR3 end; the germline J gene provides the rest. This chain connects TRBV7-8 to TRBJ1-5; 7 nucleotides match TRBD1. Per the germline V gene, CDR1 is SGHVS and CDR2 is FQNEAQ. CDR3 size: 17 residues. The V and J ends lost 5 bases and 3 bases, in that order; junction bases with no gene match: 13. CDR3 sequence reads: CASSVRGPREINQPQHF. The DNA read from the CDR3 is TGTGCCAGCAGCGTTAGGGGGCCTAGGGAAATCAATCAGCCC.

This clone appeared many times. The CDR3 extends 3 residues past the end of the read, so its final part is completed from the germline J gene. The V call is TRBV6-1, the J call TRBJ1-1; possible D gene TRBD1, 6 bases. The V gene lost 4 bases and the J gene lost 3 bases, with 9 bases spanning the gap. The CDR3 length is 13 residues. Per the germline V gene, CDR1 is MNHNS and CDR2 is SASEGT. Incomplete CDR3 DNA: TGTGCCAGCAGTGTCGGGGGGCACACTGAA. It translates to CASSVGGHTE. In full, the CDR3 is CASSVGGHTEAFF.